This entry describes one T cell receptor beta chain. This CDR3 region has 14 residues. V lost 6 bases and J 0 bases, leaving 8 bases between the germline ends. The germline V gene encodes CDR1 LNHDA and CDR2 SQIVND (reference sequence). Authors' data handling: It was from reference gene primer amplification that nucleated cell counts were estimated. The method was immunoSEQ multiplex PCR; TCRdb's version includes in-frame clones alone and lacks a portion of them. V, J and clone size are those of that table, while D and trimming were read from the DNA. The table lists over 250,000 clones, 80% to 90% of them singletons. The data are from a study of blood T cell repertoires in COVID-19. Study at large: The analysed material was cDNA or gDNA that came from T cells, B-cell-depleted T cells, or PBMCs.

Those who participated ranged in age from about 18 to 89 years and resided in under 25 US areas. This chain links TRBV19 with TRBJ1-4, with unresolved D. This TCR came from a woman in her late teens or twenties who had recovered from COVID-19. Sequencing input: PBMCs or T cells enriched from blood (not recorded which). CDR3 residues: CASRRVATNEKLFF. CDR3 DNA sequence: TGTGCCAGTAGGCGGGTTGCAACTAATGAAAAACTGTTTTTT.